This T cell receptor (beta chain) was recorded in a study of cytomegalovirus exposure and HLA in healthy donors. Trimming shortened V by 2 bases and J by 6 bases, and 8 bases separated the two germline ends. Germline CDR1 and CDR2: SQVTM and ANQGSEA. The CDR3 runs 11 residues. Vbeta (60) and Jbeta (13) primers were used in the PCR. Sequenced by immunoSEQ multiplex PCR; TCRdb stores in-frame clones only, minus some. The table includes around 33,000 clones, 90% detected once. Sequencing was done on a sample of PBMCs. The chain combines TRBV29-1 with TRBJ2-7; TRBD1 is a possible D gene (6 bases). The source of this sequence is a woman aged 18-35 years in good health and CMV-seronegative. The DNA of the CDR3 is TGCAGCGTTGAAAGAGGGGGCGAGCAGTACTTC. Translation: CSVERGGEQYF.